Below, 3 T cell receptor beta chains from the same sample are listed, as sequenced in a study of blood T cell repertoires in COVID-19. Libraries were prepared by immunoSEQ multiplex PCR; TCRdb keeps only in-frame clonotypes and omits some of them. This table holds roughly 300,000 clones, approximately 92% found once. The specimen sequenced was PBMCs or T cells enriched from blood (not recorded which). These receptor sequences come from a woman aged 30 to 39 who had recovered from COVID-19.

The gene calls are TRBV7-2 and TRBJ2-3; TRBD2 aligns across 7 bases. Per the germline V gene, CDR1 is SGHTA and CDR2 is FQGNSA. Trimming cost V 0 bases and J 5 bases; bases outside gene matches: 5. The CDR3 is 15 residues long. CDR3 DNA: TGTGCCAGCAGCTTAGCGGGAGGGCCGAGAGATACGCAGTATTTT. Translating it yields CASSLAGGPRDTQYF.

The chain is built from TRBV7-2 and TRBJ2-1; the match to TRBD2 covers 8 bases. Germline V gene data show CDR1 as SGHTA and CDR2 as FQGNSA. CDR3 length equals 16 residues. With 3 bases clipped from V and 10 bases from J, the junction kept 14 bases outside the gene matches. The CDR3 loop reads CASSFMPGLDSLEQFF. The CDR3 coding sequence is TGTGCCAGCAGCTTCATGCCGGGACTAGATAGCTTAGAGCAGTTCTTC.

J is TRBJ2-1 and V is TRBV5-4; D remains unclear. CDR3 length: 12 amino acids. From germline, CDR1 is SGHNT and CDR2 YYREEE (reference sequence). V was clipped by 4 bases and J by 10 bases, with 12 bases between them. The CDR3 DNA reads TGTGCCAGCAGCCCACTGACCGGGGAGCAGTTCTTC. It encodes CASSPLTGEQFF. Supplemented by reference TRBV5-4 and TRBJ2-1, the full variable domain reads ETGVTQSPTHLIKTRGQQVTLRCSSQSGHNTVSWYQQALGQGPQFIFQYYREEENGRGNFPPRFSGLQFPNYSSELNVNALELDDSALYLCASSPLTGEQFFGPGTRLTVL.